This TCR beta chain was identified during a study of cytomegalovirus exposure and HLA in healthy donors. Across the whole study: Unique TCRs from HLA-typed donors, roughly 87 million of them, were held in an early data release.

Study-wide points: When a later analysis was performed, an Asian-associated ancestry cluster reportedly had fewer N-insertions than the roughly 630-donor mean.

The V gene lost 4 bases and the J gene lost 0 bases, with 11 bases spanning the gap. This CDR3 has 16 amino acids. Germline-derived CDR1 and CDR2 are SGHDT and YYEEEE. This PCR relied on a set of 60 Vbeta primers and 13 Jbeta primers. Using immunoSEQ multiplex PCR, the repertoire was profiled, and TCRdb retains in-frame clones only, with some absent. Found here are roughly 140,000 clones, around 65% of them singletons; the top ten hold under 3%. Healthy people donating bone marrow made up the donors. This clone has a handful of counts. Its antigen is as yet unknown. The source is a woman under 40 in good health and CMV-seropositive. The sample comprised PBMCs. The chain employs TRBV5-6 and TRBJ1-6; D might be TRBD1 (5 bases). CDR3 sequence (DNA): TGTGCCAGCAGCGGTGGGGGGAGCTCCTATAATTCACCCCTCCACTTT. Encoded protein: CASSGGGSSYNSPLHF. Combining the CDR3 with reference TRBV5-6 and TRBJ1-6 gives the whole variable domain DAGVTQSPTHLIKTRGQQVTLRCSPKSGHDTVSWYQQALGQGPQFIFQYYEEEERQRGNFPDRFSGHQFPNYSSELNVNALLLGDSALYLCASSGGGSSYNSPLHFGNGTRLTVT.